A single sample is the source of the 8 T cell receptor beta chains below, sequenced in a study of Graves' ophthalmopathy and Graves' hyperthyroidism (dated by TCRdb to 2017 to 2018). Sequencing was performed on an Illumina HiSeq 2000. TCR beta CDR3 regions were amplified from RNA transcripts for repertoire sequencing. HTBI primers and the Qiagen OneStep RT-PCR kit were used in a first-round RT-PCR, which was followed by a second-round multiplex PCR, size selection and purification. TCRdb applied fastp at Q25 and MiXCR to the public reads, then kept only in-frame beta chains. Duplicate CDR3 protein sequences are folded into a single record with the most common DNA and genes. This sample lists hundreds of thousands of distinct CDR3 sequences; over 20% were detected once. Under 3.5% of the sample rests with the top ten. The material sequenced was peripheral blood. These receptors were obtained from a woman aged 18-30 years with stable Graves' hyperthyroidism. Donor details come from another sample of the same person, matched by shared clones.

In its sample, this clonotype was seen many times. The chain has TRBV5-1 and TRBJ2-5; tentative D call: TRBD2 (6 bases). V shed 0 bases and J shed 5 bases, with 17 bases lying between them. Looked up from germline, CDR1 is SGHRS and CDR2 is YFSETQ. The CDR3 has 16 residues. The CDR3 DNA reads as TGCGCCAGCAGCTTGGATGTAGTTCGGACTATTGAGACCCAGTACTTC. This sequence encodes CASSLDVVRTIETQYF.

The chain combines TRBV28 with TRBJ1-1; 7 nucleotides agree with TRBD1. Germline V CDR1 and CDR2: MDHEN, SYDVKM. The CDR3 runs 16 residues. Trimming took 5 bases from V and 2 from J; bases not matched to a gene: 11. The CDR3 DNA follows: TGTGCCAGCAGTCCCCCCGACAGGGAGGTAAACACTGAAGCTTTCTTT. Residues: CASSPPDREVNTEAFF.

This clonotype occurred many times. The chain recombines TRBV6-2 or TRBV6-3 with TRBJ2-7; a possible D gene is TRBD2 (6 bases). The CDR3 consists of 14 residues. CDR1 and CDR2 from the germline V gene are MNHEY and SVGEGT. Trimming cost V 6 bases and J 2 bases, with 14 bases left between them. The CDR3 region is CASRTGTWTYEQYF. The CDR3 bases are TGTGCCAGCAGGACCGGGACTTGGACCTACGAGCAGTACTTC.

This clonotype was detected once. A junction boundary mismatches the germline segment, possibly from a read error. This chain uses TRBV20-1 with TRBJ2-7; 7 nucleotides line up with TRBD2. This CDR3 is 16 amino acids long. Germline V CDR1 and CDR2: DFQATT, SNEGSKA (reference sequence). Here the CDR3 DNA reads TGCAGTGCTAGAGATCCTTCGGGAGGCTCGGACCACGATCAGTACTTC. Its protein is CSARDPSGGSDHDQYF.

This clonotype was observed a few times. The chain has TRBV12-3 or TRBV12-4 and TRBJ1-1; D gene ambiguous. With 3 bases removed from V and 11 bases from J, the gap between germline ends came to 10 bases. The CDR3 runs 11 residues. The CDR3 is CASSLGSSAFF. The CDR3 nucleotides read TGTGCCAGCAGTTTGGGTAGCTCCGCTTTCTTT.

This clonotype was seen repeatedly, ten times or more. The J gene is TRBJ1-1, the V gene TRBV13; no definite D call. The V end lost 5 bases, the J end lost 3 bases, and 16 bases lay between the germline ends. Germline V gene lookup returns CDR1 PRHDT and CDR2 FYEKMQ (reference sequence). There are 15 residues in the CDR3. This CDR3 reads CASSPRSGGYTEAFF. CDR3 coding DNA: TGTGCCAGCAGCCCCCGATCTGGCGGGTACACTGAAGCTTTCTTT.

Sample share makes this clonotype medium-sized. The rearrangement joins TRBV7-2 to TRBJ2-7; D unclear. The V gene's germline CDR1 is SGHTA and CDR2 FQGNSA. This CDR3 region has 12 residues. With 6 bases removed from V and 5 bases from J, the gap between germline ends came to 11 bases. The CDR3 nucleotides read TGTGCCAGCAGATTGGGATTTAACGAGCAGTACTTC. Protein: CASRLGFNEQYF.

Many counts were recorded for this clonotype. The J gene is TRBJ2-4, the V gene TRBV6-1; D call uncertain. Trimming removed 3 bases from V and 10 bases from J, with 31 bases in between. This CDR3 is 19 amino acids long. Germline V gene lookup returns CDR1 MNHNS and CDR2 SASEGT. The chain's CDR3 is CASSDHPAIYLRNEIIQYF. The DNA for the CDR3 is TGTGCCAGCAGTGATCACCCCGCGATTTATTTAAGGAATGAAATAATTCAGTACTTC.